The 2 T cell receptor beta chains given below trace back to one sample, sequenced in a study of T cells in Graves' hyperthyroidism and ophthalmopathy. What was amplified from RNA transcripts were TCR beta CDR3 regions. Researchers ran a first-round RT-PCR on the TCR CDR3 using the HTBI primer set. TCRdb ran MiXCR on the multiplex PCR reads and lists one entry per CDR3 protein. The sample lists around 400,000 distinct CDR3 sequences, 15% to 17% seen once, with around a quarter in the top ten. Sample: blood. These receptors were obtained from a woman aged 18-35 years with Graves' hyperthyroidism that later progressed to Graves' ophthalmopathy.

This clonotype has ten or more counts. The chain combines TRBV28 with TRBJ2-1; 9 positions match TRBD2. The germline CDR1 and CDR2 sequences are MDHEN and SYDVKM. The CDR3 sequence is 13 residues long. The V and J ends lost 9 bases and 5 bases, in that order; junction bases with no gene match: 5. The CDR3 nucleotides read TGTGCCAGTCGGACTAGCGCCAACAATGAGCAGTTCTTC. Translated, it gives CASRTSANNEQFF.

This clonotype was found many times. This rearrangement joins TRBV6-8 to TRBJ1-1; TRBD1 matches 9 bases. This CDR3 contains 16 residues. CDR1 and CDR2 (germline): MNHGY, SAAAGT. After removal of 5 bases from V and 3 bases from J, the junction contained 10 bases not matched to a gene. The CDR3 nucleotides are TGTGCCAGCAGTGAGTACAGGGGGCATGCGGACACTGAAGCTTTCTTT. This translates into CASSEYRGHADTEAFF.